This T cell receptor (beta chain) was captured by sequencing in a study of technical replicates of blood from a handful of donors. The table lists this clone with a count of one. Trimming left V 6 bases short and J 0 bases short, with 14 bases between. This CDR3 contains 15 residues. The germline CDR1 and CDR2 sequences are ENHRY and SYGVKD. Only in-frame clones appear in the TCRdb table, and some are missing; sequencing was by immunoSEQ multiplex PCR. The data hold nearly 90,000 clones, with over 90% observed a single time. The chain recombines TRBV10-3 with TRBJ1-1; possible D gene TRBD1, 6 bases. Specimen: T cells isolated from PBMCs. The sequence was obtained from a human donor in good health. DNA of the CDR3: TGTGCCATCAGATCCGACAGGCGGATGAACACTGAAGCTTTCTTT. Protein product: CAIRSDRRMNTEAFF.